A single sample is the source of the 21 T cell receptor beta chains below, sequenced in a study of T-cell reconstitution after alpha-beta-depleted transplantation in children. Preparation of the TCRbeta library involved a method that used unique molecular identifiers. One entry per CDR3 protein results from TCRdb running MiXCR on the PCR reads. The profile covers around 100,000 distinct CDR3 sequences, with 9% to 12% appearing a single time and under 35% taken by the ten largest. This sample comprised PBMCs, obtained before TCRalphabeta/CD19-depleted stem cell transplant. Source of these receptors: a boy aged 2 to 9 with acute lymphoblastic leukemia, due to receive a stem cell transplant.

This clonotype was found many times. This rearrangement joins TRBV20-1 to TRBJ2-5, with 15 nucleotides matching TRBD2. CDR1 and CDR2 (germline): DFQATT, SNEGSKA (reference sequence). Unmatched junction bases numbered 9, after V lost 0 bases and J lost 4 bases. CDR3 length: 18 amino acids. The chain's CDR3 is CSARDILGLAGGRETQYF. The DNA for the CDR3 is TGCAGTGCTAGAGACATTCTGGGACTAGCGGGAGGAAGAGAGACCCAGTACTTC.

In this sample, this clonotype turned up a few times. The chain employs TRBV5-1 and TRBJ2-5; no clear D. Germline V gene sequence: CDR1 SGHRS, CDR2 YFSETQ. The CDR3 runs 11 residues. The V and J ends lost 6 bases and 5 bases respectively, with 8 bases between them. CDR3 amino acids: CASKGGETQYF. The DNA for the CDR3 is TGCGCCAGCAAGGGTGGGGAGACCCAGTACTTC.

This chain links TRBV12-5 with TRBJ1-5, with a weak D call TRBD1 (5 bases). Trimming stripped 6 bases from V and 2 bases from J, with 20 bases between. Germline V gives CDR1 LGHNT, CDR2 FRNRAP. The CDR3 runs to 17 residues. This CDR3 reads CASGSLRGEKGNQPQHF. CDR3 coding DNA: TGTGCTAGTGGGTCCCTTCGGGGGGAGAAGGGCAATCAGCCCCAGCATTTT.

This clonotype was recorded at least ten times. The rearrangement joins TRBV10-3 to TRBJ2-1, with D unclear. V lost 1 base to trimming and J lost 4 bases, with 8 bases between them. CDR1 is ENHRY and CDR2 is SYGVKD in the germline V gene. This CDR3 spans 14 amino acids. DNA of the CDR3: TGTGCCATCAGTGAGTGGCTACGTTACAATGAGCAGTTCTTC. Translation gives CAISEWLRYNEQFF.

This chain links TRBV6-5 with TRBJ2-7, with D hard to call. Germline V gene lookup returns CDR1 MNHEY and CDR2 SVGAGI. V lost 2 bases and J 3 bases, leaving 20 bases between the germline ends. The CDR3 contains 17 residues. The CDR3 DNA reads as TGTGCCAGCAGTTACCGTTCCCCCGCCCTCACAGACTACGAGCAGTACTTC. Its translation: CASSYRSPALTDYEQYF.

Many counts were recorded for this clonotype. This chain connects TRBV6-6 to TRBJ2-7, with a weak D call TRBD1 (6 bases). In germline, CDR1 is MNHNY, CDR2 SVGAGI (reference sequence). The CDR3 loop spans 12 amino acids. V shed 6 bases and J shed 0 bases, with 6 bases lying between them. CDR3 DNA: TGTGCCAGCAGCAGGGGCTCCTACGAGCAGTACTTC. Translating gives CASSRGSYEQYF.

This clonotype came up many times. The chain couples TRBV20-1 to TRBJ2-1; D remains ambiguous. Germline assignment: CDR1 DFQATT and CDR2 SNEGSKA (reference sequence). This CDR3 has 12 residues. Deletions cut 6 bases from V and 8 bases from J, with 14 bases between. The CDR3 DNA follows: TGCAGTGCGCCGGGCGTTGCCGATGAGCAGTTCTTC. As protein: CSAPGVADEQFF.

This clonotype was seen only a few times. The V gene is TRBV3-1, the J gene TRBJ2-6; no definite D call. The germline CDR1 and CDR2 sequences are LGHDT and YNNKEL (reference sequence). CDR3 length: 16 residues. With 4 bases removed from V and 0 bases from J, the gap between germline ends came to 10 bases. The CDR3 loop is CASSPRVHSGANVLTF. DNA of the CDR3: TGTGCCAGCAGCCCTCGGGTCCACTCTGGGGCCAACGTCCTGACTTTC.

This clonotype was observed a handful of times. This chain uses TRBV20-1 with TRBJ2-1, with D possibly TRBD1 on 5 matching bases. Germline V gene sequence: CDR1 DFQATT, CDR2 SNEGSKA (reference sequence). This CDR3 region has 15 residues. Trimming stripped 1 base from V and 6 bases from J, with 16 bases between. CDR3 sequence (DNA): TGCAGTGCTAGAGTGGTGGGCAGGGTGGCCAATGAGCAGTTCTTC. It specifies CSARVVGRVANEQFF.

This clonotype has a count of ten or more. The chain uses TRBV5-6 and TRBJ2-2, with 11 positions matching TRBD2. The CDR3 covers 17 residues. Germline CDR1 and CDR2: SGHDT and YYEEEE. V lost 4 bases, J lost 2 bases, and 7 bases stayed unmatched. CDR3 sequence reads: CASSPGTSGSNTGELFF. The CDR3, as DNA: TGTGCCAGCAGCCCCGGGACTAGCGGCTCCAACACCGGGGAGCTGTTTTTT.

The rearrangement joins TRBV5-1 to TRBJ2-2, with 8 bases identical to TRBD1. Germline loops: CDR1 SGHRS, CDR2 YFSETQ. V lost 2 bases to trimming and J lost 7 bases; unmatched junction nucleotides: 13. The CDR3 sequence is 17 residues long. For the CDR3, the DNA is TGCGCCAGCAGCTTTTCCCCCCCGGACAGGGCGGTCGGGGAGCTGTTTTTT. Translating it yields CASSFSPPDRAVGELFF.

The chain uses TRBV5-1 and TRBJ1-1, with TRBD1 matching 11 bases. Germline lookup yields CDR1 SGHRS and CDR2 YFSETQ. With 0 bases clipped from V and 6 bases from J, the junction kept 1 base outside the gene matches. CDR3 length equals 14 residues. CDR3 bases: TGCGCCAGCAGCTTGGTGGGACAGGGGGCTGAAGCTTTCTTT. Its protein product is CASSLVGQGAEAFF.

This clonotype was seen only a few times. CDR3 sequence reads: CASSLGPEGAPNYGYTF. Written as DNA, the CDR3 is TGCGCCAGCAGCTTGGGCCCTGAGGGGGCCCCTAACTATGGCTACACCTTC. The chain couples TRBV5-1 to TRBJ1-2; TRBD1 matches at 7 bases. The CDR3 spans 17 residues. After removal of 0 bases from V and 0 bases from J, the junction contained 8 bases not matched to a gene. Germline lookup yields CDR1 SGHRS and CDR2 YFSETQ.

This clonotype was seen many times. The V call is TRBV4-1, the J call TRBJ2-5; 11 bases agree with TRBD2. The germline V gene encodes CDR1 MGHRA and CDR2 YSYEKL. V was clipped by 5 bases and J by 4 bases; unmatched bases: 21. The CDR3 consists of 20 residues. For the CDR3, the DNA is TGCGCCAGCAGCTCCAGACCGGTTTCTAGCGGGAGGTACACTGGAGAGACCCAGTACTTC. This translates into CASSSRPVSSGRYTGETQYF.

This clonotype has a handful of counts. CDR3 coding DNA: TGTGCCAGCAGTTACGGACAGGGTGGTGGCTACACCTTC. Protein product: CASSYGQGGGYTF. This chain uses TRBV12-3 or TRBV12-4 with TRBJ1-2; TRBD1 agrees at 8 bases. The CDR3 contains 13 residues. The V gene end was trimmed by 4 bases and the J gene end by 7 bases; junction bases not matched to a gene: 5.

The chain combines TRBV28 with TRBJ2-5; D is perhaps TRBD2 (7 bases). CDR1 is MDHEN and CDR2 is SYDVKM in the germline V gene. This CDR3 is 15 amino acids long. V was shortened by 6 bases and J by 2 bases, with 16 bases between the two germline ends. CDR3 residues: CASSFLEGGQETQYF. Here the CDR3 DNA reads TGTGCCAGCAGCTTCCTTGAGGGGGGGCAAGAGACCCAGTACTTC.

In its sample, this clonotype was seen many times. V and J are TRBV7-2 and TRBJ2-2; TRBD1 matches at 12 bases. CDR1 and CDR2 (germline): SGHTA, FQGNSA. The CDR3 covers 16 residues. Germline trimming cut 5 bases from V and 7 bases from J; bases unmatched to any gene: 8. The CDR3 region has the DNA TGTGCCAGCAGCCGCCCGGGACAGGGGGCGCGCGGGGAGCTGTTTTTT. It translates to CASSRPGQGARGELFF.

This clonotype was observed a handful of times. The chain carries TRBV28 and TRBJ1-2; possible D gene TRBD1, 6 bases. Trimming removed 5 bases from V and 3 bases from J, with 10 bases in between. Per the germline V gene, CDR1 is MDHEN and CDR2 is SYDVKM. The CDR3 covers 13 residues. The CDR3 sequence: CASSPGVHYGYTF. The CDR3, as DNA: TGTGCCAGCAGTCCAGGGGTTCACTATGGCTACACCTTC.

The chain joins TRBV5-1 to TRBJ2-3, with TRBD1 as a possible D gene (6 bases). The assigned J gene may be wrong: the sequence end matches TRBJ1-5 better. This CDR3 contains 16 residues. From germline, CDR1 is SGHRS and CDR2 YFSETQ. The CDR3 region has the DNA TGCGCCAGCAGCTTTGCGGGGGCCTCGAGCACAGATACGCAGCATTTT. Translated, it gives CASSFAGASSTDTQHF.

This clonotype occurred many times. The CDR3 protein is CASSYSSRNLPGYTF. As DNA, the CDR3 is TGTGCCAGCAGTTACTCGAGCAGGAACCTTCCCGGCTACACCTTC. The chain combines TRBV6-5 with TRBJ1-2; no firm D call. CDR1 MNHEY and CDR2 SVGAGI come from the germline V gene. This CDR3 comprises 15 residues. Between the trimmed V and J ends, which lost 0 bases and 8 bases, there was a span of 16 bases.

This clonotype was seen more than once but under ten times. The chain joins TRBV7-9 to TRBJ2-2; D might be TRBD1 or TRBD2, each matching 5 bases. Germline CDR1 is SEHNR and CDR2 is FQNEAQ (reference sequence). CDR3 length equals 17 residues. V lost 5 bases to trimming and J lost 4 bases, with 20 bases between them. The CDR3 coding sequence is TGTGCCAGCAGCCCCCCTCGGGACCCCTTAGGCACCGGGGAGCTGTTTTTT. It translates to CASSPPRDPLGTGELFF.